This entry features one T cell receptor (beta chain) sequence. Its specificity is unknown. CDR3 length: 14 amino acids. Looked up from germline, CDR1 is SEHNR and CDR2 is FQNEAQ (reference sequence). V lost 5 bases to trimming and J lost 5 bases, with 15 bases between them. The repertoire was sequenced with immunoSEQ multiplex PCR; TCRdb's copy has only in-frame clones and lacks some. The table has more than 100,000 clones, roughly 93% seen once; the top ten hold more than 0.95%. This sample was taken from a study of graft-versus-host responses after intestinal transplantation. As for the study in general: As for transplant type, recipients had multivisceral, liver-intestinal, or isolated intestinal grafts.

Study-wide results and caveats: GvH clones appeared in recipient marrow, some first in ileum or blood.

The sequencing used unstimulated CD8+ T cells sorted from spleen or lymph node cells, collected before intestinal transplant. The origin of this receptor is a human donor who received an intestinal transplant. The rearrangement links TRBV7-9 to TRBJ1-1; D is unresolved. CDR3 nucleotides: TGTGCCAGCAGCCGCCCGGGGTTGTATACTGAAGCTTTCTTT. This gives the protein CASSRPGLYTEAFF.